A selection of T cell receptor beta chains follows, all from one sample in a study of OX40 agonist ivuxolimab in advanced cancers. The protocol was immunoSEQ multiplex PCR, while the TCRdb copy is restricted to in-frame clones and leaves out a portion. The data show roughly 120,000 clones, roughly 92% seen once. Material: CD4+ or CD8+ T cells sorted from blood, obtained in a trial of the OX40 agonist ivuxolimab. The receptor source for this set is an adult with an advanced solid tumor such as melanoma, head and neck, liver or kidney cancer. CDR3s include the opening cysteine and the closing phenylalanine or tryptophan. The order of the fields is D gene, J gene, clone size, V gene, CDR3 protein, CDR3 DNA. D genes are given only for firm matches. Size values are once, few and many counts, or a class for expanded clones, and some rows have none.

TRBD2 | TRBJ2-3 | . | TRBV7-3 | CASSSGLAVTDTQYF | TGTGCCAGCAGCTCGGGACTAGCGGTCACAGATACGCAGTATTTT
. | TRBJ2-7 | . | TRBV9 | CASSVDYGDYEQYF | TGTGCCAGCAGCGTAGATTACGGAGACTACGAGCAGTACTTC
TRBD2 | TRBJ2-7 | . | TRBV19 | CASSPAEGLAGEQYF | TGTGCCAGTAGTCCTGCCGAAGGACTAGCAGGCGAGCAGTACTTC
TRBD2 | TRBJ2-7 | . | TRBV5-8 | CASAERDRRSYEQYF | TGTGCCAGCGCCGAGCGGGACCGACGTTCCTACGAGCAGTACTTC
TRBD1 | TRBJ2-2 | . | TRBV7-3 | CASRGQGANTGELFF | TGTGCCAGCCGGGGACAGGGGGCTAACACCGGGGAGCTGTTTTTT
. | TRBJ1-1 | . | TRBV7-9 | CASSPQINTEAFF | TGTGCCAGCAGCCCACAGATTAACACTGAAGCTTTCTTT
. | TRBJ1-4 | . | TRBV5-1 | CASSNSGATNEKLFF | TGCGCCAGCAGCAATTCAGGGGCAACTAATGAAAAACTGTTTTTT
TRBD2 | TRBJ2-1 | once | TRBV7-8 | CASSDTSGSANEQFF | TGTGCCAGCAGCGACACTAGCGGGAGTGCAAATGAGCAGTTCTTC
TRBD1 | TRBJ1-6 | . | TRBV19 | CASSGSGTGGLSPLHF | TGTGCCAGTAGCGGATCCGGGACAGGGGGGCTTTCACCCCTCCACTTT
. | TRBJ1-5 | . | TRBV2 | CAISPPQGPQHF | TGTGCCATCAGTCCCCCCCAGGGGCCCCAGCATTTT
. | TRBJ2-5 | . | TRBV6-5 | CASSYFGGQETQYF | TGTGCCAGCAGTTACTTTGGCGGCCAAGAGACCCAGTACTTC
. | TRBJ2-7 | few | TRBV19 | CASRGGQGGSGAYEQYF | TGTGCCAGTAGGGGCGGCCAGGGGGGCTCCGGGGCCTACGAGCAGTACTTC
. | TRBJ2-5 | . | TRBV2 | CASSVQKETQYF | TGTGCCAGCAGTGTCCAAAAAGAGACCCAGTACTTC
TRBD2 | TRBJ2-3 | . | TRBV25-1 | CASSGATTSGTDTQYF | TGTGCCAGCAGTGGGGCGACGACTAGCGGCACAGATACGCAGTATTTT
. | TRBJ2-1 | . | TRBV7-3 | CASSQQEPSSYNEQFF | TGTGCCAGCAGCCAACAGGAGCCTTCCTCCTACAATGAGCAGTTCTTC
TRBD2 | TRBJ2-3 | . | TRBV5-1 | CASNSGTSGYTDTQYF | TGCGCCAGCAACTCCGGGACTAGCGGATACACAGATACGCAGTATTTT
. | TRBJ1-2 | . | TRBV28 | CASITGSRGYTF | TGTGCCAGCATAACAGGGTCGCGTGGCTACACCTTC
TRBD1 | TRBJ1-1 | . | TRBV27 | CASSLYGQGAGTEAFF | TGTGCCAGCAGTTTATACGGACAGGGGGCTGGCACTGAAGCTTTCTTT
. | TRBJ2-3 | . | TRBV6-5 | CASRSGGRITDTQYF | TGTGCCAGCAGATCCGGAGGTAGAATCACAGATACGCAGTATTTT